This TCR beta chain was obtained from a study of blood T cell repertoires in COVID-19. Across the whole study: The cDNA or gDNA used as material had been derived from T cells, B-cell-depleted T cells, or PBMCs.

The CDR3 extends over 14 amino acids. In germline, CDR1 is LNHDA, CDR2 SQIVND (reference sequence). Trimming left V 7 bases short and J 2 bases short, with 12 bases between. Per the study methods: By means of reference gene primer amplification, nucleated cell counts were estimated. Sequencing used immunoSEQ multiplex PCR; TCRdb keeps in-frame clones, though not all of them. V and J calls and clone size are given by that table; D and trimming were obtained from the DNA. The table shows over 45,000 clones, with about nine tenths occurring only once. The receptor was isolated from a man in his 70s with acute or convalescent COVID-19. The gene calls are TRBV19 and TRBJ1-5; D is uncertain. The source material was peripheral blood. The CDR3 DNA follows: TGTGCCAGTAATCGGCGGGGTCGCAATCAGCCCCAGCATTTT. Translated, it gives CASNRRGRNQPQHF.